These T cell receptor beta chains were read from a single sample in a study of blood T cell repertoires in COVID-19. The repertoire was sequenced with immunoSEQ multiplex PCR; TCRdb's copy has only in-frame clones and lacks some. The table shows 75,000 to 90,000 clones, with around 82% occurring only once. The sample comprised peripheral blood. The receptors shown here come from a man in his fifties or sixties with COVID-19, enrolled during active disease. Each CDR3 is given with its conserved first and last residue. The D gene is left open where the match is weak. Where a row states a size, it is once, few, many or the class of an expanded clone; other rows omit it.

d_gene	v_gene	abundance	j_gene	CDR3nt	CDR3aa
NA	TRBV9	NA	TRBJ1-1	TGTGCCAGCAGCGCAAAGAACTCGAACACTGAAGCTTTCTTT	CASSAKNSNTEAFF
TRBD1	TRBV5-1	few	TRBJ2-1	TGCGCCAGCAGCAAGGGACAGGATGAGCAGTTCTTC	CASSKGQDEQFF
TRBD1	TRBV24-1	NA	TRBJ2-2	TGTGCCACCGGGACAGGGGGCCCCGGGGAGCTGTTTTTT	CATGTGGPGELFF
TRBD2	TRBV18	NA	TRBJ2-7	TGTGCCAGCTCACCAGGACTAGCGGGAACTACCTACGAGCAGTACTTC	CASSPGLAGTTYEQYF
NA	TRBV5-4	NA	TRBJ2-7	TGTGCCAGCAGTTCACAGGGCTACGAGCAGTACTTC	CASSSQGYEQYF
NA	TRBV19	NA	TRBJ2-1	TGTGCCAGTAGTAGGGGAGTATCTACCTACAATGAGCAGTTCTTC	CASSRGVSTYNEQFF
TRBD2	TRBV19	NA	TRBJ2-3	TGTGCCAGTAGTTTTGAGCGAGCGGGGCCAGATACGCAGTATTTT	CASSFERAGPDTQYF
TRBD2	TRBV27	NA	TRBJ2-3	TGTGCCAGCAGCCTAGCGGGAGGTTCGGATACGCAGTATTTT	CASSLAGGSDTQYF
NA	TRBV2	NA	TRBJ1-6	TGTGCCAGCAGTGAAGCCTTCCCTTCCTATAATTCACCCCTCCACTTT	CASSEAFPSYNSPLHF
NA	TRBV3-1/TRBV3-2	NA	TRBJ2-2	TGTGCCAGCAGCCAAGCTCCGTCCGGGGGCGGGGAGCTGTTTTTT	CASSQAPSGGGELFF
NA	TRBV27	once	TRBJ2-2	TGTGCCAGCAGTTTCCTGAACACCGGGGAGCTGTTTTTT	CASSFLNTGELFF
NA	TRBV6-5	NA	TRBJ1-1	TGTGCCAGCAGGGCCGGGATTTTTAACACTGAAGCTTTCTTT	CASRAGIFNTEAFF
NA	TRBV5-6	NA	TRBJ1-1	TGTGCCAGCAGCTTGTATTTTCAGATGGACACTGAAGCTTTCTTT	CASSLYFQMDTEAFF
TRBD1	TRBV5-6	NA	TRBJ2-7	TGTGCCAGCAGCTGGGCCGGACAGGGGGCGCTTGAGCAGTACTTC	CASSWAGQGALEQYF